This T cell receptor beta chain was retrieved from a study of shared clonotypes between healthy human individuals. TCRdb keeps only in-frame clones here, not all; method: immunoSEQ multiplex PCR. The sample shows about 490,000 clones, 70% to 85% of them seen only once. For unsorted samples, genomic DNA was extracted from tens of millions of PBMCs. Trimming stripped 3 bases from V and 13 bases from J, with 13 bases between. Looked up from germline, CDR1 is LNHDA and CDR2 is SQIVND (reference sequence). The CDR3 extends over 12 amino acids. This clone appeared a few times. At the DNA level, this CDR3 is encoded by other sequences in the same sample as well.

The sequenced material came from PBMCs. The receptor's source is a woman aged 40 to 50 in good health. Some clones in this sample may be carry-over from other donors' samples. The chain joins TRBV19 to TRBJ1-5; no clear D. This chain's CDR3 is CASSISPGWQHF. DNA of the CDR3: TGTGCCAGTAGTATTTCACCGGGTTGGCAGCATTTT.